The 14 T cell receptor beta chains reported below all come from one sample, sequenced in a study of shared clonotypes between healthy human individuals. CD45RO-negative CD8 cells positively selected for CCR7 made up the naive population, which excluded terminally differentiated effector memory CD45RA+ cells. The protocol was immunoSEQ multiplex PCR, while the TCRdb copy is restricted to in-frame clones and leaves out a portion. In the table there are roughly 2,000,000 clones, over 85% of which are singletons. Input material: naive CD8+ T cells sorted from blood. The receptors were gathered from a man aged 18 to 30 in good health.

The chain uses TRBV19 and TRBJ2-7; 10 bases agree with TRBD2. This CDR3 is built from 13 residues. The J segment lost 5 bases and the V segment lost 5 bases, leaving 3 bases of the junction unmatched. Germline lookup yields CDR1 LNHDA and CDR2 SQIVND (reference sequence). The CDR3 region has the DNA TGTGCCAGTAGTCTCGGACTAGCGGACGAGCAGTACTTC. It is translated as CASSLGLADEQYF.

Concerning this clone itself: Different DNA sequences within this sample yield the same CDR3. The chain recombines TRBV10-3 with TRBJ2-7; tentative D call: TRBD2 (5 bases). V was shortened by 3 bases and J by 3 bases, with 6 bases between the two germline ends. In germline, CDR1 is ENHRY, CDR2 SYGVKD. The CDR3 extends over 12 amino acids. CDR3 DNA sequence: TGTGCCATCAGTGAAGGAGGCTACGAGCAGTACTTC. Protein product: CAISEGGYEQYF.

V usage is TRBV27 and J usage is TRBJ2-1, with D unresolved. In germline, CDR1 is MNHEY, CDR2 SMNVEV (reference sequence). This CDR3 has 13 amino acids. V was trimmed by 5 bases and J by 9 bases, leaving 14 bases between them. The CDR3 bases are TGTGCCAGCAGTCCACAAACGTGGGGTGAGCAGTTCTTC. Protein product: CASSPQTWGEQFF.

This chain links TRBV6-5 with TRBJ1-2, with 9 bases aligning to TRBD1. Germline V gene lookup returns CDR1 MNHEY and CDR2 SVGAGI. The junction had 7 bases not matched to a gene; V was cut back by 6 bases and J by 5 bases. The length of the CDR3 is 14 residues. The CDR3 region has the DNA TGTGCCAGCAGCCCCGGGACAGGGTTTTATGGCTACACCTTC. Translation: CASSPGTGFYGYTF.

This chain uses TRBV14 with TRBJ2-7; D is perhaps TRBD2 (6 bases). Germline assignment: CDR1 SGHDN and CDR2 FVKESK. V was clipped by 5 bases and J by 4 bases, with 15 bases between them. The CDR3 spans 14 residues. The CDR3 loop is CASSYGRLGYEQYF. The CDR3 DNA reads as TGTGCCAGCAGCTACGGCCGACTAGGATACGAGCAGTACTTC.

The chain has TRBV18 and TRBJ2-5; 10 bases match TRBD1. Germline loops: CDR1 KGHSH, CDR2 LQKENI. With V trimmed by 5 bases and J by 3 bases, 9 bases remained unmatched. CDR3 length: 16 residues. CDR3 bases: TGTGCCAGCTCAACCTCCCGGGACAGGGGAAAAGAGACCCAGTACTTC. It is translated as CASSTSRDRGKETQYF.

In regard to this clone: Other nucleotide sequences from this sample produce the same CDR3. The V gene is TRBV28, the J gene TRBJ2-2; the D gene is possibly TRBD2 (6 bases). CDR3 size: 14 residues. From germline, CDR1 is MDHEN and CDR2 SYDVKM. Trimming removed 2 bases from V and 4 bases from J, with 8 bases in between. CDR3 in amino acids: CASSLRGSTGELFF. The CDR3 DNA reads TGTGCCAGCAGTTTACGGGGGAGCACCGGGGAGCTGTTTTTT.

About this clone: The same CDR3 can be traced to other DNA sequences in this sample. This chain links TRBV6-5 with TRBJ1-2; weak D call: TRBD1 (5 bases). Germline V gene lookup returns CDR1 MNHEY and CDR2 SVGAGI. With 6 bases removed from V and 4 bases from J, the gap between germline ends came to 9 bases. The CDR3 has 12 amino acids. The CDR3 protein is CASSQGAYGYTF. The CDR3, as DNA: TGTGCCAGCAGCCAAGGGGCCTATGGCTACACCTTC.

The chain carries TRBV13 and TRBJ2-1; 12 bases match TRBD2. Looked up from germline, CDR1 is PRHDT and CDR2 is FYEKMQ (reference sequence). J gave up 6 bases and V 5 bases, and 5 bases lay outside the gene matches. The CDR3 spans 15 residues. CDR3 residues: CASSPSGGGSNEQFF. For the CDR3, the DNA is TGTGCCAGCAGCCCTAGCGGGGGGGGCTCCAATGAGCAGTTCTTC.

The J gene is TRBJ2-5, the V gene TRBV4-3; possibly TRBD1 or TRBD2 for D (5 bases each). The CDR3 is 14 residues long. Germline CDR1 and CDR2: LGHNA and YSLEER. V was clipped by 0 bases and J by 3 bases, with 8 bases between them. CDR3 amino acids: CASSQEGTEETQYF. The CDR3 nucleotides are TGCGCCAGCAGCCAAGAGGGGACGGAAGAGACCCAGTACTTC.

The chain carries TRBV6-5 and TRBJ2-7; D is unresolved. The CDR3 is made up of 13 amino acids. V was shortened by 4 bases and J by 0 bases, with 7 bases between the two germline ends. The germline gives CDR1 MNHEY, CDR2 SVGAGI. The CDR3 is CASSFASSYEQYF. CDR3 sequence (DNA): TGTGCCAGCAGTTTTGCGTCCTCCTACGAGCAGTACTTC.

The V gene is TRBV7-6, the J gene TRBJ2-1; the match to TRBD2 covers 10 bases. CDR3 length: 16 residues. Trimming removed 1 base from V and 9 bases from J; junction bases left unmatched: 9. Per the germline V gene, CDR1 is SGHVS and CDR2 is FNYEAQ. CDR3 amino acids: CASSLDSGGLSGEQFF. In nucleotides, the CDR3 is TGTGCCAGCAGCTTAGATAGCGGGGGGCTATCGGGTGAGCAGTTCTTC.

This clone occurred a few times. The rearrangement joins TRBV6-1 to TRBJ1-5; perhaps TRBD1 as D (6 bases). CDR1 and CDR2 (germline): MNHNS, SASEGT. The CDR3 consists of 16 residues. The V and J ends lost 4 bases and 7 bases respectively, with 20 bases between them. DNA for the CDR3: TGTGCCAGCAGTGGGCCGGGGGCGGTAACGGGGCAGCCCCAGCATTTT. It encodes CASSGPGAVTGQPQHF.

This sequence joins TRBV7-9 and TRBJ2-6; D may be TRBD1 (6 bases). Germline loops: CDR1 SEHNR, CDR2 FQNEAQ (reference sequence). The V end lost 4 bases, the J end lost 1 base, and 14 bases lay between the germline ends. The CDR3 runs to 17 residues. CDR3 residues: CASSSPRGSSGANVLTF. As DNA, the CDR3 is TGTGCCAGCAGCTCACCCAGGGGAAGTTCTGGGGCCAACGTCCTGACTTTC.